What follows are 24 T cell receptor beta chains derived from one specimen sequenced in a study of identical twins. TCRdb fed the 5' RACE reads into MiXCR, producing one record per CDR3 protein. The sample lists roughly 260,000 distinct CDR3 sequences, 7.5% occurring once. This sample was shared with a second study, whose subject was yellow fever vaccine responses in identical twins.

The material sequenced was CD8+ T cells sorted from blood. All receptors come from a woman aged 18 to 35 in good health.

About this clonotype itself: A much more abundant neighbour one base away suggests this may be a read error. The chain links TRBV4-1 to TRBJ1-2; D gene unclear. Germline assignment: CDR1 MGHRA and CDR2 YSYEKL. This CDR3 comprises 14 residues. The CDR3 sequence is CASSQEGINYGHTF. CDR3 coding DNA: TGCGCCAGCAGCCAAGAGGGGATTAACTATGGCCACACCTTC.

The chain recombines TRBV7-8 with TRBJ2-1, with D tentatively TRBD1 or TRBD2 (5 bases each). Deletions cut 2 bases from V and 0 bases from J, with 14 bases between. Per germline, CDR1 SGHVS and CDR2 FQNEAQ. CDR3 length: 17 amino acids. The DNA for the CDR3 is TGTGCCAGCAGCTTAAGGGGAGCAGTGAGCTCCTACAATGAGCAGTTCTTC. Residues: CASSLRGAVSSYNEQFF.

V is TRBV14 and J is TRBJ2-6; D may be TRBD1 or TRBD2 (6 bases each). Trimming removed 1 base from V and 3 bases from J, with 10 bases in between. The V gene's germline CDR1 is SGHDN and CDR2 FVKESK. The CDR3 runs 16 residues. CDR3 amino acids: CASSQGGAYGANVLTF. The CDR3 DNA follows: TGTGCCAGCAGCCAAGGGGGGGCTTATGGGGCCAACGTCCTGACTTTC.

This clonotype was recorded at least ten times. V gene TRBV12-3 or TRBV12-4 combines with J gene TRBJ2-2; D not resolved. The CDR3 runs 13 residues. V was clipped by 6 bases and J by 8 bases, with 13 bases between them. In DNA, the CDR3 is TGTGCCAGCAGGATTCCCCCCCTTGGGGAGCTGTTTTTT. Translation: CASRIPPLGELFF.

This clonotype was counted only a few times. This sequence joins TRBV5-6 and TRBJ2-1; 7 bases fit TRBD1. Germline CDR1 and CDR2: SGHDT and YYEEEE. The CDR3 consists of 16 residues. Trimming cost V 4 bases and J 4 bases; bases outside gene matches: 11. The CDR3 here is CASSRRGQGEYNEQFF. The CDR3 DNA sequence: TGTGCCAGCAGCAGAAGGGGCCAGGGGGAATACAATGAGCAGTTCTTC.

The rearrangement uses TRBV12-3 or TRBV12-4 and TRBJ1-5; D unclear. V lost 5 bases and J 6 bases, leaving 17 bases between the germline ends. The CDR3 sequence is 15 residues long. In DNA form, the CDR3 reads TGTGCCAGCAGTCTTACGTCCACCGGGAGTCAGCCCCAGCATTTT. This sequence encodes CASSLTSTGSQPQHF.

This clonotype was seen at least ten times. The gene calls are TRBV12-3 or TRBV12-4 and TRBJ2-7; D is perhaps TRBD2 (5 bases). V was cut by 1 base and J by 4 bases, with 17 bases left in between. This CDR3 is 16 amino acids long. CDR3 coding DNA: TGTGCCAGCAGTTTAGGTCCGAGGGAAGGTGCTTACGAGCAGTACTTC. Encoded protein: CASSLGPREGAYEQYF.

This clonotype was detected only a few times. J is TRBJ2-1 and V is TRBV10-3; 9 bases line up with TRBD2. After removal of 4 bases from V and 3 bases from J, the junction contained 7 bases not matched to a gene. The length of the CDR3 is 16 residues. Germline CDR1 ENHRY, CDR2 SYGVKD. DNA for the CDR3: TGTGCCATCAGTGGCCCCCTAGCGGGACTCTACAATGAGCAGTTCTTC. Amino acid sequence: CAISGPLAGLYNEQFF.

This clonotype was counted a few times. J is TRBJ1-1 and V is TRBV6-1; the D gene is possibly TRBD1 (6 bases). Germline-derived CDR1 and CDR2 are MNHNS and SASEGT. CDR3 length: 17 amino acids. Trimming pared 5 bases from V and 3 bases from J, leaving 22 bases between. As DNA, the CDR3 is TGTGCCAGCAGTCCCCGGGACACTCGAATGGGGTACACTGAAGCTTTCTTT. It encodes CASSPRDTRMGYTEAFF.

The gene calls are TRBV18 and TRBJ2-2, with 14 bases fitting TRBD2. The CDR3 is 18 amino acids. The germline V gene has CDR1 KGHSH and CDR2 LQKENI. The V gene end was trimmed by 5 bases and the J gene end by 2 bases; junction bases not matched to a gene: 7. Here the CDR3 DNA reads TGTGCCAGCTCATCGGGACTAGCGGGAGCCATTAACACCGGGGAGCTGTTTTTT. Translation gives CASSSGLAGAINTGELFF.

This clonotype was found a few times. This chain connects TRBV11-3 to TRBJ2-7; 10 bases are shared with TRBD1. The CDR3 loop spans 15 amino acids. Germline V gene data show CDR1 as SGHNT and CDR2 as YENEEA. With V trimmed by 5 bases and J by 7 bases, 11 bases remained unmatched. CDR3: CASSPETGGGFEQYF. The DNA for the CDR3 is TGTGCCAGCAGCCCCGAGACAGGGGGCGGTTTTGAGCAGTACTTC.

The V call is TRBV20-1, the J call TRBJ2-5, with a weak D call TRBD2 (5 bases). This CDR3 comprises 14 residues. The V gene's germline CDR1 is DFQATT and CDR2 SNEGSKA (reference sequence). The CDR3 region has the DNA TGCAGCAATCACCGGACTTCCAGGCGGGAGACCCAGTACTTC. Its translation is CSNHRTSRRETQYF.

This clonotype has ten or more counts. The rearrangement uses TRBV7-9 and TRBJ2-1, with 9 bases matching TRBD2. CDR1 is SEHNR and CDR2 is FQNEAQ in the germline V gene (reference sequence). Trimming at V came to 8 bases and at J to 5 bases, leaving 7 bases not matched to a gene. This CDR3 region has 14 residues. In nucleotides, the CDR3 is TGTGCCAGCTACAGCGGGAGGCTTGACAATGAGCAGTTCTTC. This sequence encodes CASYSGRLDNEQFF.

The CDR3 sequence is CASSLTTYGEQFF. The CDR3 DNA reads as TGCGCCAGCAGCTTGACTACCTACGGTGAGCAGTTCTTC. The chain recombines TRBV5-1 with TRBJ2-1; D is unresolved. The germline CDR1 and CDR2 sequences are SGHRS and YFSETQ. Trimming left V 1 base short and J 9 bases short, with 11 bases between. The CDR3 is 13 amino acids.

This clonotype was found a few times. This chain links TRBV4-1 with TRBJ2-7, with D hard to call. The CDR3 spans 17 residues. Germline V lookup: CDR1 MGHRA, CDR2 YSYEKL. Deletions cut 0 bases from V and 2 bases from J, with 17 bases between. CDR3 in amino acids: CASSQEESLVYTYEQYF. In DNA, the CDR3 is TGCGCCAGCAGCCAAGAAGAGTCGCTAGTCTACACCTACGAGCAGTACTTC.

The chain recombines TRBV5-1 with TRBJ1-1; D is perhaps TRBD1 (5 bases). Germline V gene lookup returns CDR1 SGHRS and CDR2 YFSETQ. This CDR3 is 12 amino acids long. The V gene lost 0 bases and the J gene lost 7 bases, with 7 bases spanning the gap. The CDR3 region is CASSLDDSEAFF. The DNA for the CDR3 is TGCGCCAGCAGCTTGGACGACAGTGAAGCTTTCTTT. Filled out from reference TRBV5-1 and TRBJ1-1, the complete variable domain reads KAGVTQTPRYLIKTRGQQVTLSCSPISGHRSVSWYQQTPGQGLQFLFEYFSETQRNKGNFPGRFSGRQFSNSRSEMNVSTLELGDSALYLCASSLDDSEAFFGQGTRLTVV.

This clonotype was picked up a small number of times. V gene TRBV7-3 combines with J gene TRBJ1-6; D ambiguous. The CDR3 loop spans 16 amino acids. The V end lost 7 bases, the J end lost 7 bases, and 20 bases lay between the germline ends. CDR1 and CDR2 (germline): SGHTA, FQGTGA. CDR3 region: CASILLFYGMNSPLHF. The CDR3, as DNA: TGTGCCAGCATCCTCCTTTTTTATGGGATGAATTCACCCCTCCACTTT.

This clonotype was counted many times. V is TRBV20-1 and J is TRBJ1-1; D is perhaps TRBD1 (6 bases). The V end lost 0 bases, the J end lost 4 bases, and 6 bases lay between the germline ends. The CDR3 runs 12 residues. Germline CDR1 is DFQATT and CDR2 is SNEGSKA (reference sequence). The CDR3, as DNA: TGCAGTGCTAGAGAACAGGGCACTGAAGCTTTCTTT. Translating gives CSAREQGTEAFF.

There are many counts of this clonotype. The rearrangement uses TRBV5-1 and TRBJ2-3, with 11 bases aligning to TRBD1. The CDR3 is made up of 15 amino acids. Germline assignment: CDR1 SGHRS and CDR2 YFSETQ. The junction had 7 bases not matched to a gene; V was cut back by 5 bases and J by 5 bases. CDR3: CASSSWTGGIDTQYF. Written as DNA, the CDR3 is TGCGCCAGCAGTTCCTGGACAGGGGGCATAGATACGCAGTATTTT.

This clonotype was observed many times. The chain has TRBV12-3 or TRBV12-4 and TRBJ1-1; possible D gene TRBD1, 5 bases. Deletions cut 4 bases from V and 0 bases from J, with 9 bases between. CDR3 length equals 14 residues. The CDR3 loop reads CASSSGGMNTEAFF. CDR3 sequence (DNA): TGTGCCAGCAGTTCCGGGGGGATGAACACTGAAGCTTTCTTT.

This clonotype was observed at least ten times. The CDR3 region has the DNA TGCGCCAGCAGCCAAGATGCGGGACCGACGTATGGCTACACCTTC. Translation: CASSQDAGPTYGYTF. The chain joins TRBV4-1 to TRBJ1-2, with a weak D call TRBD1 (5 bases). Germline-derived CDR1 and CDR2 are MGHRA and YSYEKL. Between the trimmed V and J ends, which lost 0 bases and 5 bases, there was a span of 13 bases. The CDR3 length is 15 residues.

There are a few counts of this clonotype. The chain is built from TRBV2 and TRBJ1-2; D possibly corresponds to TRBD1 (6 bases). The CDR3 sequence is 13 residues long. CDR1 SNHLY and CDR2 FYNNEI come from the germline V gene. V was trimmed by 5 bases and J by 6 bases, leaving 13 bases between them. The CDR3 region is CASSPDRRDGYTF. Written as DNA, the CDR3 is TGTGCCAGCAGTCCAGACAGGAGGGATGGCTACACCTTC. The entire variable domain, with the rest obtained from reference TRBV2 and TRBJ1-2, is as follows: EPEVTQTPSHQVTQMGQEVILRCVPISNHLYFYWYRQILGQKVEFLVSFYNNEISEKSEIFDDQFSVERPDGSNFTLKIRSTKLEDSAMYFCASSPDRRDGYTFGSGTRLTVV.

This clonotype was seen a handful of times. The genes are TRBV6-4 and TRBJ2-1; 13 bases are shared with TRBD2. The CDR3 spans 15 residues. The junction had 6 bases not matched to a gene; V was cut back by 6 bases and J by 7 bases. Per the germline V gene, CDR1 is MRHNA and CDR2 is SNTAGT. In nucleotides, the CDR3 is TGTGCCAGCAGCCGGACTAGCGGGAGTTTAAATGAGCAGTTCTTC. Amino acid sequence: CASSRTSGSLNEQFF.

The V and J genes are TRBV6-1 and TRBJ1-1; 10 bases line up with TRBD1. The CDR3 has 17 amino acids. In germline, CDR1 is MNHNS, CDR2 SASEGT. Trimming took 6 bases from V and 3 from J; bases not matched to a gene: 13. DNA for the CDR3: TGTGCCAGCAGCAGCCGTGGGACAGGGGTTTTGCACACTGAAGCTTTCTTT. Its translation: CASSSRGTGVLHTEAFF.